The clone carrying this T cell receptor beta chain appeared many times. The data are from a study of regulatory T cells in long-lasting Graves disease. Arm-PCR of CDR3 regions and iRepertoire HTBI primers were the basis on which TCR beta libraries were built. TCRdb ran MiXCR on the multiplex PCR reads and lists one entry per CDR3 protein. The table lists over 500,000 distinct CDR3 sequences, more than 15% of them singletons. This sample's time point: newly diagnosed GD, antithyroid drugs for less than 3 months. With RNA extracted from PBMCs as input, the TCR library was made. Germline CDR1 MNHNS, CDR2 SASEGT. V was clipped by 6 bases and J by 5 bases; unmatched bases: 11. The CDR3 is made up of 15 amino acids. The same sample was also studied in work on T cells in Graves' hyperthyroidism and ophthalmopathy. As reported in that work: Participants, patients aged 18 to 65, had newly diagnosed hyperthyroidism with a duration under 2 months. Each diagnosis drew on symptoms, thyroxine, TRAb, thyroid ultrasound and orbital computed tomography findings. Expanded thyroid clonotypes (above 0.001) were mostly also found in blood.

The chain has TRBV6-1 and TRBJ2-7; 9 nucleotides match TRBD1. Sequenced here: peripheral blood mononuclear cells (PBMCs), sampled at new diagnosis, from a patient treated with antithyroid drugs. This receptor was taken from a man aged 18 to 30 with Graves disease. CDR3 sequence (DNA): TGTGCCAGCAGCGCCCGGGACAGGGAGGTCGACGAGCAGTACTTC. Amino acid sequence: CASSARDREVDEQYF.